These 9 T cell receptor beta chains were sequenced from one sample in a study of T cells in Graves' hyperthyroidism and ophthalmopathy. It was RNA transcripts that yielded the amplified TCR beta CDR3 regions. First-round RT-PCR of the TCR CDR3 relied on the HTBI primer set. TCRdb reprocessed the multiplex PCR reads via MiXCR and lists one record per CDR3 protein. The table shows under 400,000 distinct CDR3 sequences, with around 15% occurring only once. Material: blood. The receptor set was obtained from a woman aged 55 to 70 with Graves' ophthalmopathy.

This clonotype came up a few times. The rearrangement links TRBV7-6 to TRBJ2-2; no firm D call. CDR1 and CDR2 from the germline V gene are SGHVS and FNYEAQ. Trimming stripped 6 bases from V and 0 bases from J, with 11 bases between. This CDR3 contains 15 residues. The CDR3 spells CASSSPGPNTGELFF. CDR3 nucleotides: TGTGCCAGCAGTTCTCCGGGCCCGAACACCGGGGAGCTGTTTTTT. The full variable domain, in which reference TRBV7-6 and TRBJ2-2 provide the parts outside the CDR3, is GAGVSQSPRYKVTKRGQDVALRCDPISGHVSLYWYRQALGQGPEFLTYFNYEAQQDKSGLPNDRFSAERPEGSISTLTIQRTEQRDSAMYRCASSSPGPNTGELFFGEGSRLTVL.

This clonotype was recorded many times. The chain joins TRBV3-1 to TRBJ1-2, with D tentatively TRBD1 (6 bases). CDR3 length equals 17 residues. Trimming removed 1 base at V and 7 bases at J, with 22 bases between. From germline, CDR1 is LGHDT and CDR2 YNNKEL (reference sequence). The CDR3 loop reads CASSQGQGRAGVSGYTF. In nucleotides, the CDR3 is TGTGCCAGCAGCCAAGGCCAGGGAAGGGCAGGGGTGTCTGGCTACACCTTC.

This clonotype has a count of ten or more. CDR3 loop: CASSLEGEPETQYF. CDR3 in DNA: TGTGCCAGCAGCTTAGAAGGGGAGCCAGAGACCCAGTACTTC. The chain employs TRBV7-6 and TRBJ2-5; D possibly matches TRBD1 or TRBD2 (5 bases each). This CDR3 region has 14 residues. Germline-derived CDR1 and CDR2 are SGHVS and FNYEAQ. Trimming removed 1 base from V and 4 bases from J, with 10 bases in between.

This clonotype was picked up a small number of times. The chain couples TRBV6-1 to TRBJ2-6; D gene uncertain. Trimming shortened V by 0 bases and J by 0 bases, and 6 bases separated the two germline ends. The CDR3 totals 16 residues. The germline gives CDR1 MNHNS, CDR2 SASEGT. DNA of the CDR3: TGTGCCAGCAGTGAAGCTGGTGTCTCTGGGGCCAACGTCCTGACTTTC. Amino acid sequence: CASSEAGVSGANVLTF.

This clonotype appeared many times. The chain combines TRBV12-3 or TRBV12-4 with TRBJ2-2; tentatively, D is TRBD1 or TRBD2 (5 bases each). Between the trimmed V and J ends, which lost 5 bases and 0 bases, there was a span of 16 bases. This CDR3 is 17 amino acids long. CDR3 nucleotides: TGTGCCAGCAGTCCCTCACTTGGGACGGCGAACACCGGGGAGCTGTTTTTT. This gives the protein CASSPSLGTANTGELFF.

Ten or more counts support this clonotype. The junction and the germline gene differ at one end; a read error may be behind it. V gene TRBV5-1 combines with J gene TRBJ1-1; D not certain. Germline V gives CDR1 SGHRS, CDR2 YFSETQ. This CDR3 has 13 amino acids. The CDR3 loop reads CASSLGMNTEAFF. CDR3 nucleotide sequence: TGTGCCAGCAGTTTGGGCATGAACACTGAAGCTTTCTTT.

A few counts support this clonotype. The CDR3 nucleotides read TGTGCCAGTCACGAGGGGTTATACAATGAGCAGTTCTTC. It encodes CASHEGLYNEQFF. The chain links TRBV12-3 or TRBV12-4 to TRBJ2-1; D is tentatively TRBD1 or TRBD2 (5 bases each). Trimming pared 9 bases from V and 4 bases from J, leaving 13 bases between. The CDR3 is made up of 13 amino acids.

Comment on this clonotype: Since a much larger clone is just one base distant, this may be a read error. The chain is built from TRBV7-9 and TRBJ2-3; D gene unclear. CDR1 SEHNR and CDR2 FQNEAQ come from the germline V gene (reference sequence). The CDR3 loop spans 18 amino acids. CDR3 sequence reads: CTSSLGLRQVEATDTQYF. As DNA, the CDR3 is TGTACCAGCAGCTTAGGGCTAAGGCAGGTAGAAGCCACAGATACGCAGTATTTT.

In its sample, this clonotype was seen once. Possible read error: a much larger clone is one base away. The V and J genes are TRBV28 and TRBJ1-1; TRBD1 matches 9 bases. V was pared by 8 bases and J by 5 bases, with 12 bases of the junction left unmatched. This CDR3 contains 15 residues. Germline V gives CDR1 MDHEN, CDR2 SYDVKM. The CDR3 nucleotides are TGTGCCAGCGGCCCCTTTGGGACAGGGATTACTGAAGCTTTCTTT. Translated, it gives CASGPFGTGITEAFF.